Following are 12 T cell receptor beta chains from one sample sequenced in a study of early T cells in non-severe SARS-CoV-2 infection. A single record per CDR3 protein comes from TCRdb applying MiXCR to the 5' RACE reads. The sample contains over 30,000 distinct CDR3 sequences, approximately 6.9% of which appear only once. This material consisted of whole blood, taken at baseline. Receptors were obtained from an adult who was a healthcare worker with PCR-confirmed SARS-CoV-2 infection or an uninfected control (not recorded which).

In this sample, this clonotype turned up a few times. This sequence joins TRBV21-1 and TRBJ1-1. TRBV21-1 is assigned pseudogene status. The CDR3 is 15 amino acids. The CDR3 DNA follows: TGTGCCAGCAGCAAAGTCACGGGGAACAACACTGAAGCTTTCTTT. Protein product: CASSKVTGNNTEAFF.

This clonotype appeared many times. The rearrangement uses TRBV28 and TRBJ2-3; possibly TRBD2 for D (7 bases). The CDR3 is made up of 16 amino acids. Per the germline V gene, CDR1 is MDHEN and CDR2 is SYDVKM. V lost 5 bases and J lost 1, with 16 bases in between. The CDR3, as DNA: TGTGCCAGCAGTCTAGGGGGGGGGCCTCGCACAGATACGCAGTATTTT. This codes for CASSLGGGPRTDTQYF.

The rearrangement uses TRBV12-3 or TRBV12-4 and TRBJ2-3, with D possibly TRBD2 on 5 matching bases. This CDR3 is built from 12 residues. The V end lost 3 bases, the J end lost 6 bases, and 7 bases lay between the germline ends. CDR3 sequence reads: CASSFGGDTQYF. CDR3 nucleotide sequence: TGTGCCAGCAGTTTTGGCGGGGATACGCAGTATTTT.

This clonotype was seen a few times. The chain employs TRBV4-1 and TRBJ2-1; TRBD2 matches 8 bases. The CDR3 is 15 amino acids. Looked up from germline, CDR1 is MGHRA and CDR2 is YSYEKL. V lost 6 bases to trimming and J lost 0 bases; unmatched junction nucleotides: 4. The CDR3 sequence is CASSPSGFSYNEQFF. The CDR3 region has the DNA TGCGCCAGCAGTCCTAGCGGGTTCTCCTACAATGAGCAGTTCTTC.

This chain uses TRBV9 with TRBJ2-2; TRBD1 agrees at 7 bases. The CDR3 runs to 14 residues. V shed 2 bases and J 6 bases; nucleotides not matched to a gene: 4. The germline gives CDR1 SGDLS, CDR2 YYNGEE. CDR3: CASSVTTGPGELFF. CDR3 in DNA: TGTGCCAGCAGCGTCACGACAGGGCCCGGGGAGCTGTTTTTT.

This clonotype was seen repeatedly, ten times or more. The rearrangement links TRBV6-6 to TRBJ2-3; 8 bases fit TRBD2. CDR3 length equals 15 residues. Germline V gene sequence: CDR1 MNHNY, CDR2 SVGAGI (reference sequence). Trimming took 6 bases from V and 6 from J; bases not matched to a gene: 11. The CDR3 region is CASSPTGGPSDTQYF. As DNA, the CDR3 is TGTGCCAGCAGCCCGACGGGAGGGCCCTCGGATACGCAGTATTTT.

J is TRBJ2-4 and V is TRBV28; possible D gene TRBD2, 5 bases. The CDR3 is made up of 13 amino acids. Trimming cost V 5 bases and J 7 bases, with 12 bases left between them. The germline gives CDR1 MDHEN, CDR2 SYDVKM. The CDR3 spells CASSGGRSNIQYF. DNA for the CDR3: TGTGCCAGCAGTGGAGGACGGAGCAACATTCAGTACTTC.

Only a few counts were recorded for this clonotype. This chain connects TRBV12-3 or TRBV12-4 to TRBJ2-2; TRBD1 matches 10 bases. The CDR3 is made up of 15 amino acids. V lost 6 bases to trimming and J lost 3 bases; unmatched junction nucleotides: 4. The CDR3 DNA is TGTGCCAGCAGCCGGGACAGGGGTGACACCGGGGAGCTGTTTTTT. Translating it yields CASSRDRGDTGELFF.

This clonotype has more than one count but fewer than ten. The chain employs TRBV7-2 and TRBJ1-5; D perhaps matches TRBD1 (5 bases). V lost 2 bases and J 1 base, leaving 6 bases between the germline ends. The CDR3 loop spans 14 amino acids. The germline V gene encodes CDR1 SGHTA and CDR2 FQGNSA. The CDR3 DNA follows: TGTGCCAGCAGCTTATGGGACAGCAATCAGCCCCAGCATTTT. Translating gives CASSLWDSNQPQHF. Full variable domain (rest looked up from reference TRBV7-2 and TRBJ1-5): GAGVSQSPSNKVTEKGKDVELRCDPISGHTALYWYRQSLGQGLEFLIYFQGNSAPDKSGLPSDRFSAERTGGSVSTLTIQRTQQEDSAVYLCASSLWDSNQPQHFGDGTRLSIL.

This clonotype was detected a few times. The chain has TRBV27 and TRBJ2-1; D is unresolved. There are 13 residues in the CDR3. The germline CDR1 and CDR2 sequences are MNHEY and SMNVEV (reference sequence). The V end was cut by 3 bases, the J end by 4 bases, with 7 bases between. The CDR3 spells CASSFQLYNEQFF. The CDR3 bases are TGTGCCAGCAGTTTTCAGCTGTACAATGAGCAGTTCTTC.

This clonotype was seen a few times. This chain connects TRBV20-1 to TRBJ2-5, with D tentatively TRBD1 or TRBD2 (5 bases each). Per germline, CDR1 DFQATT and CDR2 SNEGSKA (reference sequence). The CDR3 contains 15 residues. Trimming removed 3 bases from V and 5 bases from J, with 19 bases in between. DNA of the CDR3: TGCAGTGCTAGCCCTCGCCAGGGCGGCGGGGAGACCCAGTACTTC. It codes for CSASPRQGGGETQYF.

This clonotype was recorded at least ten times. The CDR3 loop is CATPSGRNSNEQFF. Written as DNA, the CDR3 is TGTGCCACACCTAGCGGGAGGAACAGCAATGAGCAGTTCTTC. V is TRBV28 and J is TRBJ2-1, with 11 bases matching TRBD2. The CDR3 contains 14 residues. V was pared by 10 bases and J by 6 bases, with 8 bases of the junction left unmatched. Per germline, CDR1 MDHEN and CDR2 SYDVKM.